Below, 27 T cell receptor beta chains from the same sample are listed, as sequenced in a study of blood T cells in healthy people across ages. The use of a sample-barcoded 5' primer and a J-beta primer mix characterized a second PCR of roughly 6 to 11 cycles. TCRdb recomputed calls from the 5' RACE reads with MiXCR, one row per CDR3 protein. There are around 1,000,000 distinct CDR3 sequences in the sample; 20% to 25% occur only once, and around 0.7% lies in the top ten. This same sample was also taken into another study, of T cells of mothers and their children.

Sequencing input: blood. Receptors originate from a girl aged 2 to 9 in good health.

The V gene is TRBV7-9, the J gene TRBJ2-7; D not resolved. Trimming took 3 bases from V and 5 from J, leaving 23 bases between them. This CDR3 spans 17 amino acids. The germline gives CDR1 SEHNR, CDR2 FQNEAQ (reference sequence). For the CDR3, the DNA is TGTGCCAGCAGCTTCTTGGCTAGTGAACTTCAAGGTCACGAGCAGTACTTC. Translated, it gives CASSFLASELQGHEQYF.

This clonotype has a handful of counts. V is TRBV7-9 and J is TRBJ1-4; D remains unclear. The germline V and J ends were trimmed by 4 bases and 6 bases, with 6 bases remaining between them. This CDR3 has 12 amino acids. Looked up from germline, CDR1 is SEHNR and CDR2 is FQNEAQ (reference sequence). Here the CDR3 reads CASSYLHEKLFF. CDR3 bases: TGTGCCAGCAGCTACCTACATGAAAAACTGTTTTTT.

In this sample, this clonotype turned up a few times. This chain uses TRBV27 with TRBJ2-5, with TRBD2 matching over 7 bases. CDR1 and CDR2 (germline): MNHEY, SMNVEV (reference sequence). The V segment lost 2 bases and the J segment 6 bases; nucleotides outside the gene matches: 9. The CDR3 consists of 15 residues. The CDR3 here is CASSLGGEGRKTQYF. The DNA for the CDR3 is TGTGCCAGCAGTTTAGGGGGGGAGGGGAGGAAGACCCAGTACTTC.

The V gene is TRBV4-1, the J gene TRBJ2-7; D is perhaps TRBD2 (5 bases). The better agreement between TRBJ2-1 and the DNA end casts doubt on the J call. From germline, CDR1 is MGHRA and CDR2 YSYEKL. CDR3 length: 15 amino acids. CDR3 amino acids: CASSHLSGTNYEQFF. The CDR3, as DNA: TGCGCCAGCAGCCATCTAAGCGGAACCAACTATGAGCAGTTCTTC.

This clonotype was picked up a small number of times. J is TRBJ1-5 and V is TRBV7-2; tentative D call: TRBD1 (6 bases). Per the germline V gene, CDR1 is SGHTA and CDR2 is FQGNSA. V was pared by 1 base and J by 9 bases, with 16 bases between. The CDR3 is 15 residues long. CDR3 loop: CASSLVGATGRPQHF. CDR3 sequence (DNA): TGTGCCAGCAGCTTAGTAGGGGCCACAGGGCGGCCCCAGCATTTT.

The V and J genes are TRBV18 and TRBJ1-4; unclear D gene. V dropped 0 bases and J dropped 8 bases, with 7 bases sitting between them. This CDR3 is 13 amino acids long. Germline V gene sequence: CDR1 KGHSH, CDR2 LQKENI. CDR3 protein: CASSPPSGEKLFF. The CDR3 DNA sequence: TGTGCCAGCTCACCACCGAGTGGGGAAAAACTGTTTTTT.

A few counts support this clonotype. The chain employs TRBV6-5 and TRBJ2-1; 8 bases line up with TRBD1. Trimming cost V 6 bases and J 3 bases; bases outside gene matches: 7. Germline CDR1 is MNHEY and CDR2 is SVGAGI. The CDR3 is made up of 15 amino acids. In DNA, the CDR3 is TGTGCCAGCAGGCCTACGGGGACAGGCTACAATGAGCAGTTCTTC. As protein: CASRPTGTGYNEQFF.

The chain uses TRBV7-2 and TRBJ2-1; TRBD1 is a possible D gene (6 bases). The ends were cut back, 5 bases at V and 16 bases at J, with 18 bases in the middle. The CDR3 runs 12 residues. The V gene's germline CDR1 is SGHTA and CDR2 FQGNSA. The CDR3 region has the DNA TGTGCCAGCAGCCAAAATAAGAGGACAGAATTCTTC. The encoded protein is CASSQNKRTEFF.

This clonotype occurred many times. J is TRBJ2-3 and V is TRBV29-1; 9 nucleotides align to TRBD1. Trimming cost V 8 bases and J 1 base; bases outside gene matches: 7. The CDR3 consists of 14 residues. From germline, CDR1 is SQVTM and CDR2 ANQGSEA. The CDR3 region is CSTEGDRGTDTQYF. CDR3 DNA sequence: TGCAGCACCGAAGGGGACAGGGGCACAGATACGCAGTATTTT.

The chain links TRBV7-9 to TRBJ2-1; the match to TRBD2 covers 8 bases. CDR1 is SEHNR and CDR2 is FQNEAQ in the germline V gene (reference sequence). CDR3 length: 15 amino acids. V was pared by 5 bases and J by 4 bases, with 7 bases of the junction left unmatched. The CDR3 coding sequence is TGTGCCAGCAGCGCAAGCGGGGGCAAGTACAATGAGCAGTTCTTC. Protein sequence: CASSASGGKYNEQFF. The full variable domain, completed using reference TRBV7-9 and TRBJ2-1, is DTGVSQNPRHKITKRGQNVTFRCDPISEHNRLYWYRQTLGQGPEFLTYFQNEAQLEKSRLLSDRFSAERPKGSFSTLEIQRTEQGDSAMYLCASSASGGKYNEQFFGPGTRLTVL.

This clonotype has only a few counts. The chain carries TRBV7-2 and TRBJ1-3; D possibly corresponds to TRBD1 (6 bases). Per germline, CDR1 SGHTA and CDR2 FQGNSA. V shed 8 bases and J shed 0 bases, with 14 bases lying between them. The CDR3 is 15 amino acids. The CDR3 is CASCGQPYSGNTIYF. CDR3 nucleotide sequence: TGTGCCAGCTGTGGACAGCCCTACTCTGGAAACACCATATATTTT. Combining the CDR3 with reference TRBV7-2 and TRBJ1-3 gives the whole variable domain GAGVSQSPSNKVTEKGKDVELRCDPISGHTALYWYRQSLGQGLEFLIYFQGNSAPDKSGLPSDRFSAERTGGSVSTLTIQRTQQEDSAVYLCASCGQPYSGNTIYFGEGSWLTVV.

The sample holds a few counts of this clonotype. The rearrangement uses TRBV20-1 and TRBJ2-2; 7 nucleotides match TRBD2. V dropped 1 base and J dropped 1; count of bases not matched to a gene: 6. Germline CDR1 reads DFQATT; CDR2 reads SNEGSKA (reference sequence). This CDR3 has 16 residues. The chain's CDR3 is CSARGTSVKNTGELFF. The DNA for the CDR3 is TGCAGTGCTAGAGGCACTAGCGTCAAGAACACCGGGGAGCTGTTTTTT.

The V and J genes are TRBV29-1 and TRBJ2-5; either TRBD1 or TRBD2 may supply D (5 bases each). The V end was cut by 4 bases, the J end by 4 bases, with 10 bases between. From germline, CDR1 is SQVTM and CDR2 ANQGSEA. This CDR3 spans 12 amino acids. The CDR3 here is CSVAQGAETQYF. The CDR3 region has the DNA TGCAGCGTTGCTCAGGGAGCAGAGACCCAGTACTTC.

In its sample, this clonotype was seen a few times. The chain combines TRBV7-2 with TRBJ2-5, with TRBD1 matching over 11 bases. Judging by the DNA end, TRBJ2-1 fits better; the J call may be wrong. Germline V gene lookup returns CDR1 SGHTA and CDR2 FQGNSA. This CDR3 spans 14 amino acids. The chain's CDR3 is CASSSDRGRNEQFF. CDR3 nucleotides: TGTGCCAGCAGCTCGGACAGGGGGCGCAATGAGCAGTTCTTC.

This rearrangement joins TRBV27 to TRBJ1-5; 8 bases are shared with TRBD1. The CDR3 consists of 14 residues. Germline CDR1 MNHEY, CDR2 SMNVEV (reference sequence). After removal of 5 bases from V and 4 bases from J, the junction contained 4 bases not matched to a gene. The CDR3 DNA follows: TGTGCCAGCAGTCACAGGGGGGATAATCAGCCCCAGCATTTT. It codes for CASSHRGDNQPQHF.

V and J are TRBV4-3 and TRBJ1-2; D remains ambiguous. V lost 4 bases, J lost 6 bases, and 21 bases lay in between. The CDR3 has 16 amino acids. Germline V gives CDR1 LGHNA, CDR2 YSLEER. CDR3 sequence reads: CASSPAIGIEVDGYTF. In DNA, the CDR3 is TGCGCCAGCAGCCCAGCAATTGGGATAGAGGTAGATGGCTACACCTTC.

This clonotype was seen more than once but under ten times. The chain has TRBV6-5 and TRBJ2-7, with D possibly being TRBD1 or TRBD2 (5 bases each). TRBJ2-1 explains the end of the DNA better; the J call may be wrong. CDR1 and CDR2 from the germline V gene are MNHEY and SVGAGI. The CDR3 spans 14 residues. CDR3 loop: CASSSGTLYNEQFF. CDR3 coding DNA: TGTGCCAGCAGTTCGGGGACCCTCTACAATGAGCAGTTCTTC.

This clonotype came up once. The V call is TRBV11-2, the J call TRBJ2-1; a weak D match, TRBD2 (6 bases). Between the trimmed V and J ends, which lost 4 bases and 4 bases, there was a span of 14 bases. CDR3 length: 15 amino acids. Germline V gene data show CDR1 as SGHAT and CDR2 as FQNNGV. CDR3 in DNA: TGTGCCAGCAGCTCAAGGAGGGCGGGTTACAATGAGCAGTTCTTC. Translation: CASSSRRAGYNEQFF.

This clonotype was seen only a few times. The chain is built from TRBV6-1 and TRBJ1-2, with 9 bases that match TRBD1. Germline assignment: CDR1 MNHNS and CDR2 SASEGT. The junction had 14 bases not matched to a gene; V was cut back by 6 bases and J by 6 bases. This CDR3 is built from 16 residues. DNA of the CDR3: TGTGCCAGCAGCTCCATGACTATGACAGGGGGGCATGGCTACACCTTC. Its translation is CASSSMTMTGGHGYTF.

In its sample, this clonotype was seen a few times. The chain couples TRBV7-9 to TRBJ2-3; 7 positions match TRBD1. CDR3 length: 15 amino acids. V gave up 2 bases and J gave up 1 base; unmatched junction bases: 3. Germline loops: CDR1 SEHNR, CDR2 FQNEAQ (reference sequence). The CDR3 DNA follows: TGTGCCAGCAGCTTAACAGGGGTCGGCACAGATACGCAGTATTTT. This sequence encodes CASSLTGVGTDTQYF.

This clonotype was counted a few times. The rearrangement uses TRBV5-1 and TRBJ2-2; TRBD2 matches 14 bases. V shed 4 bases, J shed 3 bases, and the junction held 5 bases outside the gene matches. This CDR3 is built from 17 residues. Germline V gives CDR1 SGHRS, CDR2 YFSETQ. The CDR3: CASSQGLAGGYTGELFF. CDR3 DNA sequence: TGCGCCAGCAGCCAAGGACTAGCGGGAGGCTACACCGGGGAGCTGTTTTTT.

The rearrangement links TRBV7-6 to TRBJ2-5; 8 positions match TRBD2. Germline trimming cut 5 bases from V and 5 bases from J; bases unmatched to any gene: 7. Germline V gene sequence: CDR1 SGHVS, CDR2 FNYEAQ. CDR3 length equals 14 residues. This CDR3 is CASSPEGGGETQYF. In nucleotides, the CDR3 is TGTGCCAGCAGCCCAGAGGGCGGGGGGGAGACCCAGTACTTC.

The chain joins TRBV20-1 to TRBJ2-1; D not certain. V was pared by 0 bases and J by 10 bases, with 4 bases between. CDR1 is DFQATT and CDR2 is SNEGSKA in the germline V gene (reference sequence). The CDR3 is 10 residues long. The CDR3 loop is CSARDQEQFF. The CDR3 DNA reads as TGCAGTGCTAGAGACCAGGAGCAGTTCTTC.

This clonotype was detected a few times. The J gene is TRBJ1-2, the V gene TRBV5-1, with D hard to call. The CDR3 length is 15 residues. Germline V lookup: CDR1 SGHRS, CDR2 YFSETQ. Trimming removed 0 bases from V and 6 bases from J, with 15 bases in between. In DNA, the CDR3 is TGCGCCAGCAGCTTGGAGGGCGGACCGGGCCATGGCTACACCTTC. Its translation is CASSLEGGPGHGYTF. The full variable domain, rest sourced from reference TRBV5-1 and TRBJ1-2, is KAGVTQTPRYLIKTRGQQVTLSCSPISGHRSVSWYQQTPGQGLQFLFEYFSETQRNKGNFPGRFSGRQFSNSRSEMNVSTLELGDSALYLCASSLEGGPGHGYTFGSGTRLTVV.

This clonotype turned up a few times. The chain links TRBV7-2 to TRBJ1-6; D possibly corresponds to TRBD1 (5 bases). CDR3 length: 15 residues. Trimming cost V 3 bases and J 8 bases, with 14 bases left between them. The germline V gene has CDR1 SGHTA and CDR2 FQGNSA. The CDR3 nucleotides read TGTGCCAGCAGCTTCCAAAGGGGTTCCCATTCACCCCTCCACTTT. Protein: CASSFQRGSHSPLHF.

This clonotype has only a few counts. V is TRBV27 and J is TRBJ2-4; possible D gene TRBD2, 6 bases. Trimming left V 5 bases short and J 0 bases short, with 8 bases between. CDR1 is MNHEY and CDR2 is SMNVEV in the germline V gene (reference sequence). The CDR3 has 14 amino acids. The CDR3, as DNA: TGTGCCAGCAGTCGCGGGGTAGCCAAAAACATTCAGTACTTC. It encodes CASSRGVAKNIQYF.

The chain employs TRBV6-1 and TRBJ2-5; TRBD2 matches at 7 bases. The J call is in doubt because the DNA end fits TRBJ2-7 better. The CDR3 has 13 residues. Germline CDR1 reads MNHNS; CDR2 reads SASEGT. This CDR3 reads CASTSGTTYEQYF. DNA for the CDR3: TGTGCCAGCACATCCGGGACTACCTACGAGCAGTACTTC.